This TCR beta chain comes out of a study of human T cells and chemical hapten exposure (dated by TCRdb to the early 2020s). At the level of the whole study: For sensitization, 2% DPC in acetone was applied to an approximately 2 cm by approximately 2 cm area of upper inner arm skin. Weekly therapeutic DPC doses were additionally applied to the scalp of patients throughout the roughly 24-week study period. Patch testing was done on the upper back using Finn chambers containing 0.01% DPC, and results were scored after 6 days according to International Contact Dermatitis Research Group standards. Most of the patients in the cohort were female, and the cohort covered alopecia areata with under or over 50% scalp involvement, alopecia totalis and alopecia universalis. Libraries were pooled for sequencing, and per-sample TCR yields varied mainly because of small differences in library volumes within the pool. In alopecia patients, the study followed how the peripheral blood TCR repertoire changed in vivo over primary and secondary sensitization to diphenylcyclopropenone (DPC), a hapten. Blood samples were taken from patients before sensitization (week 0) and at 2, 6 and about 24 weeks after DPC sensitization. About 29 alopecia patients gave blood for TCR sequencing at one to four time points (pre-sensitization, 2, 6 and 24 weeks).

The CDR3 measures 14 amino acids from cysteine to phenylalanine. The kept DNA is CDR3 alone, 42 bases in frame from the first base. The germline V gene (reference sequence) specifies DFQATT as CDR1 and SNEGSKA as CDR2. Clipping removes 1 base from V and 3 bases from J, with 4 as the unmatched junction base count. Study-level results and caveats: Compared with pre-sensitization or healthy control sets, expanded TCRs formed significantly more large CDR3 similarity clusters, which is consistent with antigen-driven responses. Patch test score correlated positively with the number of PT1 expanded TCRs, reaching significance at thresholds 8, 16 and 32 but not at 4. No change with DPC sensitization was found in the number of TCRs above 1 in 1000 frequency, and no evidence of global repertoire structure alterations was found. After repeated subsampling, changes were observed in the strength of the expansion versus patch-test correlation and in the threshold at which the correlation became significant. All patients had alopecia, a presumed autoimmune disease, so their immune response might differ from that of healthy individuals.

This specimen's time point label, interpreted: patch test 3, about 24 weeks after DPC sensitization. The treatment or condition label of this sample denotes: therapeutic diphenylcyclopropenone sensitization with weekly scalp DPC. At each patch-test visit, blood was drawn before the patch test was applied. Patients were eligible if aged 18 to 70, diagnosed with alopecia and judged suitable for DPC therapy, and pregnant patients were excluded. Total RNA was extracted from unfractionated whole blood collected in Tempus Blood RNA tubes. The library was built by means of RACE. The instrument was a NextSeq 500. During library preparation, unique molecular identifiers were attached to individual cDNA molecules so that TCRs could be counted in a quantitative, reproducible way. Both TCR alpha and TCR beta chains were sequenced from each blood RNA sample. In the source study's methods: A median of about 87,000 TCRs per sample was observed, with a range of about 23,224 to 750,000. V, J and CDR3 annotation of the TCR reads was carried out using the Decombinator software suite. For the PS versus PT1 abundance plots, all samples were subsampled to the same number of TCRs (28,000). TCRs were defined as expanded if absent before sensitization and observed at least eight times at the 2-week time point. The public reads were reanalyzed by TCRdb: fastp trimming at Q25, MiXCR alignment, in-frame beta chains only. CDR3 protein duplicates are merged, each entry listing the most common genes and DNA. What appears here as the V and J calls and clone size reflects TCRdb's work, not the paper's. In all, the sample holds 70,000 or so distinct CDR3 sequences, and over 8.5% of those were seen once. The ten most abundant clones make up roughly 1.5% of the sample.

This clonotype was counted between two and nine times. The antigen it recognizes is unknown. Per-base quality was not reported, and no clone a single base away is much larger than it. The sequence derives from a woman in her 50s with alopecia areata. Some clones in this sample may be carry-over from other donors' samples. The source was whole blood, collected in connection with sensitization to the hapten diphenylcyclopropenone (DPC). The rearranged chain carries TRBV20-1 and TRBJ2-7, and 9 bases in between align with TRBD1. This receptor has the CDR3 CSARGTGDYYEQYF. At the DNA level, the sequence is TGCAGTGCTAGAGGGACAGGGGATTACTACGAGCAGTACTTC.